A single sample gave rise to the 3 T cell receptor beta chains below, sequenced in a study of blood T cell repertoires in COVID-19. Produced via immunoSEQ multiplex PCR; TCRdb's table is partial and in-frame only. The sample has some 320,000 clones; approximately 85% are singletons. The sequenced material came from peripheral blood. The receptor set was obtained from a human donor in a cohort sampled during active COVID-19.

The CDR3 bases are TGTGCCAGTGGGATTTTAACAGGGGTTGGGATGAACACTGAAGCTTTCTTT. Translating gives CASGILTGVGMNTEAFF. The chain recombines TRBV19 with TRBJ1-1; 7 positions agree with TRBD1. After removal of 8 bases from V and 0 bases from J, the junction contained 15 bases not matched to a gene. Germline CDR1 LNHDA, CDR2 SQIVND (reference sequence). The CDR3 contains 17 residues.

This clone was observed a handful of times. CDR3: CAISGTSGGTDTQYF. CDR3 nucleotide sequence: TGTGCCATCAGTGGGACTAGCGGGGGAACAGATACGCAGTATTTT. The chain carries TRBV10-3 and TRBJ2-3; 13 bases are shared with TRBD2. Per the germline V gene, CDR1 is ENHRY and CDR2 is SYGVKD. CDR3 length equals 15 residues. The junction had 1 base not matched to a gene; V was cut back by 4 bases and J by 3 bases.

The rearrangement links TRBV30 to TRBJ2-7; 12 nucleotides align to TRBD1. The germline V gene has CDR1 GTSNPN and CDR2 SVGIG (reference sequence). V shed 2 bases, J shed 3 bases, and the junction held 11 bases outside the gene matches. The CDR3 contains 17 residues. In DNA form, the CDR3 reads TGTGCCTGGAGTACCGGGACAGGGGGCGAGTTTTTCTACGAGCAGTACTTC. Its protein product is CAWSTGTGGEFFYEQYF.